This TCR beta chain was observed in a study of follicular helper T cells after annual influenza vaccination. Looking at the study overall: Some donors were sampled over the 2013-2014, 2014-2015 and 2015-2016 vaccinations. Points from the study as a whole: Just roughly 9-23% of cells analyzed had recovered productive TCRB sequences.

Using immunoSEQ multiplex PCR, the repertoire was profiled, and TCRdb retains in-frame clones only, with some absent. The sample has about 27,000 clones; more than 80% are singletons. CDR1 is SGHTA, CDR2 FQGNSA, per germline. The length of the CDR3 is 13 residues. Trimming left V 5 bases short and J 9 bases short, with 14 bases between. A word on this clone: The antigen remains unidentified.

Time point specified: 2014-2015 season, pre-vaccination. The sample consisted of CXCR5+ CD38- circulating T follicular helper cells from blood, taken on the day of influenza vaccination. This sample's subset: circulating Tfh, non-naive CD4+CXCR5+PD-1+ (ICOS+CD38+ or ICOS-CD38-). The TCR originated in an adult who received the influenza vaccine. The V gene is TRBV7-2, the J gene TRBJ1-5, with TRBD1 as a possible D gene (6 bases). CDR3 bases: TGTGCCAGCAGCCCAGGGGTTGAGCGGCCCCAGCATTTT. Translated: CASSPGVERPQHF.